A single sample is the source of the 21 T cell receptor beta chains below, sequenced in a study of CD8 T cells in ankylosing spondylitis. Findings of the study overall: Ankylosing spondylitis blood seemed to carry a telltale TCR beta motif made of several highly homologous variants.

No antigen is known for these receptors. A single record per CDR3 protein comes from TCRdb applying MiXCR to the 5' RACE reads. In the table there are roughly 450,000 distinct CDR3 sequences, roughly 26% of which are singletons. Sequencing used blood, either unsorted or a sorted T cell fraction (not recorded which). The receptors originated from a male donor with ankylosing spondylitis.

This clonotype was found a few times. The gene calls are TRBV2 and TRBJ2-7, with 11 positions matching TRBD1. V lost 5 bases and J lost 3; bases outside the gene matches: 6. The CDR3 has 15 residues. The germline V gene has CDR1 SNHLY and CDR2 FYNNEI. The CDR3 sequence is CASSIGQGAGYEQYF. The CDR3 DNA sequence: TGTGCCAGCAGTATAGGACAGGGGGCTGGCTACGAGCAGTACTTC.

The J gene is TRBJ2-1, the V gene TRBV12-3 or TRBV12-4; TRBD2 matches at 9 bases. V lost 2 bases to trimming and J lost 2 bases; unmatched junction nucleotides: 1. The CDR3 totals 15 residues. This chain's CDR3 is CASSLSSGAYNEQFF. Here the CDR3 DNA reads TGTGCCAGCAGTTTATCTAGCGGGGCCTACAATGAGCAGTTCTTC.

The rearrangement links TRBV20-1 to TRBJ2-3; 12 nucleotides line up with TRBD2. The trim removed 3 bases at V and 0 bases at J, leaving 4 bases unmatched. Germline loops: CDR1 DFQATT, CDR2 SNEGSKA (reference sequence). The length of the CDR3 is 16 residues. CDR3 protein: CSASLAGGLSTDTQYF. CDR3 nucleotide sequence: TGCAGTGCTAGCCTAGCGGGAGGGCTGAGCACAGATACGCAGTATTTT.

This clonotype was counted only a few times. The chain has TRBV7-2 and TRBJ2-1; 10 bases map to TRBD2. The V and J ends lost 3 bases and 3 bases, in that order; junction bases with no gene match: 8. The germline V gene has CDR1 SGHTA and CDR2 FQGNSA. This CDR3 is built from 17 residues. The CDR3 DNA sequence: TGTGCCAGCAGCTTGGATTGGACTAGCGGCGTCTACAATGAGCAGTTCTTC. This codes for CASSLDWTSGVYNEQFF. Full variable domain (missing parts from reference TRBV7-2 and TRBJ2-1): GAGVSQSPSNKVTEKGKDVELRCDPISGHTALYWYRQSLGQGLEFLIYFQGNSAPDKSGLPSDRFSAERTGGSVSTLTIQRTQQEDSAVYLCASSLDWTSGVYNEQFFGPGTRLTVL.

CDR3 sequence reads: CASSAGLAGNNEQFF. DNA of the CDR3: TGTGCCAGCAGTGCGGGACTAGCGGGAAACAATGAGCAGTTCTTC. The chain couples TRBV12-3 or TRBV12-4 to TRBJ2-1, with 13 nucleotides matching TRBD2. The length of the CDR3 is 15 residues. V was clipped by 5 bases and J by 5 bases; unmatched bases: 3.

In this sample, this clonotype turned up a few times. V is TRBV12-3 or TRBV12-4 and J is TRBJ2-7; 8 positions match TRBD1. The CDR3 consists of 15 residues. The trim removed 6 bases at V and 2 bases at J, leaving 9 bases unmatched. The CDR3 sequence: CASSSGTGLTYEQYF. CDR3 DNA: TGTGCCAGCAGCTCCGGGACAGGATTAACCTACGAGCAGTACTTC.

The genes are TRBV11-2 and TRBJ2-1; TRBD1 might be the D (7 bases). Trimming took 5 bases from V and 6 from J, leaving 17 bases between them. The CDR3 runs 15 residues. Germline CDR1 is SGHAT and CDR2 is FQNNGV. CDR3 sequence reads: CASSKQGMEGNEQFF. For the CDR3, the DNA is TGTGCCAGCAGCAAACAGGGGATGGAGGGCAATGAGCAGTTCTTC.

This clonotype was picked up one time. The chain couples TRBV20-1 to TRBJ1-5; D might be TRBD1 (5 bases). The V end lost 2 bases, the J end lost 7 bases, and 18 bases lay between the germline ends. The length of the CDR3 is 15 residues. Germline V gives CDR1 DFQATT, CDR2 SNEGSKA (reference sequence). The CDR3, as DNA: TGCAGTGCTAGATCGGGGCAGGGAAGTTTCCAGCCCCAGCATTTT. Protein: CSARSGQGSFQPQHF.

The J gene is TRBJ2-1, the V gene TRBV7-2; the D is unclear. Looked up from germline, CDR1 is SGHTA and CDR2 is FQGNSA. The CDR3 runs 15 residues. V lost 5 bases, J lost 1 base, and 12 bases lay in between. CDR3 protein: CASSQATLSYNEQFF. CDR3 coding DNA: TGTGCCAGCAGCCAGGCGACTCTTTCCTACAATGAGCAGTTCTTC.

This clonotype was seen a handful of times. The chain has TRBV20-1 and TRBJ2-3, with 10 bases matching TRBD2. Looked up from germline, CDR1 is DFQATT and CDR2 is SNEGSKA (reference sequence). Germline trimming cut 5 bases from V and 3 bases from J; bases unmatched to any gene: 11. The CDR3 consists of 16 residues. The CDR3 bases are TGCAGTGCTTCTACTAGCGGGACGAGGGGGACAGATACGCAGTATTTT. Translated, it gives CSASTSGTRGTDTQYF.

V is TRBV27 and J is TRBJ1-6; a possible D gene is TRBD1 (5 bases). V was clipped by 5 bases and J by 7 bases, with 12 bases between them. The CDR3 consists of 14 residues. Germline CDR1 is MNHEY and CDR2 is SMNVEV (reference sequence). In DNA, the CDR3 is TGTGCCAGCAGTCTATGGGAGGGGAATTCACCCCTCCACTTT. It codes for CASSLWEGNSPLHF.

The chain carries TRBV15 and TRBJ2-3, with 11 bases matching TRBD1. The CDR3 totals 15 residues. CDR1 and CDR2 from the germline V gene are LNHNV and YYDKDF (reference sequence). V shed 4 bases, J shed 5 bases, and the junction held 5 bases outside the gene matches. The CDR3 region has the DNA TGTGCCACCAGCACAAGGACAGGGGGCATAGATACGCAGTATTTT. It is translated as CATSTRTGGIDTQYF.

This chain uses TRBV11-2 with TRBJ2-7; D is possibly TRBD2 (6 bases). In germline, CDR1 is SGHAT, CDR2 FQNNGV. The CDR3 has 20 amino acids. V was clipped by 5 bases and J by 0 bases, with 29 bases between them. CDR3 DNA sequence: TGTGCCAGCAGCCCAATCGGTCGGGGGAGGCGGACTACGTCCTCCTACGAGCAGTACTTC. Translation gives CASSPIGRGRRTTSSYEQYF. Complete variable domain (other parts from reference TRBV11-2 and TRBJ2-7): EAGVAQSPRYKIIEKRQSVAFWCNPISGHATLYWYQQILGQGPKLLIQFQNNGVVDDSQLPKDRFSAERLKGVDSTLKIQPAKLEDSAVYLCASSPIGRGRRTTSSYEQYFGPGTRLTVT.

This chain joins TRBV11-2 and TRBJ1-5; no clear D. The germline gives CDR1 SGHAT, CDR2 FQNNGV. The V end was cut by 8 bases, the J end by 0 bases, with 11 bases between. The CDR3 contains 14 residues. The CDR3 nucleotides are TGTGCCAGCTCGGCGGGGAATAGCAATCAGCCCCAGCATTTT. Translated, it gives CASSAGNSNQPQHF.

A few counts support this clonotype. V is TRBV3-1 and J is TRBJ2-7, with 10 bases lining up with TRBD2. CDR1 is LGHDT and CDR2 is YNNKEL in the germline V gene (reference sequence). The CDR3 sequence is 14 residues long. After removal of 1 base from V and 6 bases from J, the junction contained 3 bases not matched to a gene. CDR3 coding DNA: TGTGCCAGCAGCCAAGCGGGACTAGCGTCCGAGCAGTACTTC. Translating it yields CASSQAGLASEQYF.

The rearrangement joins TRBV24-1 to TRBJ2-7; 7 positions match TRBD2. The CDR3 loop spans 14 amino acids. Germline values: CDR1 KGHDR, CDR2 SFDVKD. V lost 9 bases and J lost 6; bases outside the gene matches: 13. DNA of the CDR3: TGTGCCACCCAAGCGGGATTCCCCCCCCCCGAGCAGTACGTC. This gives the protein CATQAGFPPPEQYV.

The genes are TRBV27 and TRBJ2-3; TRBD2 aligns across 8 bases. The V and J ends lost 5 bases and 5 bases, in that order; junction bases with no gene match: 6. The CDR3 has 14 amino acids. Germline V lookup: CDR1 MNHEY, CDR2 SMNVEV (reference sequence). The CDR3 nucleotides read TGTGCCAGCAGTCGCCTGAGCGGGGGAGATACGCAGTATTTT. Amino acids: CASSRLSGGDTQYF.

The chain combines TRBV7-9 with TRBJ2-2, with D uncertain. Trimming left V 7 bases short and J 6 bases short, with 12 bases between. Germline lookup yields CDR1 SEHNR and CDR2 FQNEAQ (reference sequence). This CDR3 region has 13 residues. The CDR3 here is CASTHEDSGELFF. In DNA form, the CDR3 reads TGTGCCAGCACACACGAGGATTCCGGGGAGCTGTTTTTT.

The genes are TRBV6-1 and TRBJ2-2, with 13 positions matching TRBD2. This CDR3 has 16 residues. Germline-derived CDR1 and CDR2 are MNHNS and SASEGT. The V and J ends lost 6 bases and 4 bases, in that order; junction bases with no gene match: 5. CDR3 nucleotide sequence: TGTGCCAGCAGCCGGACTAGCGGGAGTGGCACCGGGGAGCTGTTTTTT. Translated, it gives CASSRTSGSGTGELFF.

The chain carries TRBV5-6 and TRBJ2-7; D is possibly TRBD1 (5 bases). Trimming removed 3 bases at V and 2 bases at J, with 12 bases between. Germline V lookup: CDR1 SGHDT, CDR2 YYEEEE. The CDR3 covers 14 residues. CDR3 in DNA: TGTGCCAGCAGCTCCCTGGGGCACACCTACGAGCAGTACGTC. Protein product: CASSSLGHTYEQYV.

CDR3 in amino acids: CASSDPPGSYEQYF. CDR3 nucleotides: TGTGCCAGCAGTGATCCGCCCGGCTCCTACGAGCAGTACTTC. J is TRBJ2-7 and V is TRBV2; D is unclear. The V gene lost 3 bases and the J gene lost 0 bases, with 9 bases spanning the gap. CDR3 length: 14 residues. Looked up from germline, CDR1 is SNHLY and CDR2 is FYNNEI.